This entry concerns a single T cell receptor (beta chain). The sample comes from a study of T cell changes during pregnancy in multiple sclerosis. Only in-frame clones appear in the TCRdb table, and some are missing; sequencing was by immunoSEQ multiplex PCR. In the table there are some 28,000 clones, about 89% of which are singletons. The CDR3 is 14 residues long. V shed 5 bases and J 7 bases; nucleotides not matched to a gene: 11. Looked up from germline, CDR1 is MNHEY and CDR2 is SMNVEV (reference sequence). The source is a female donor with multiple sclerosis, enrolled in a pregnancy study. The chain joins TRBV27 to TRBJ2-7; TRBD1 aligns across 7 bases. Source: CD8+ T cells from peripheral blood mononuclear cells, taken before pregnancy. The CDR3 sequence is CASSPFGQAKEQYF. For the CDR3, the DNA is TGTGCCAGCAGTCCTTTTGGACAGGCTAAAGAGCAGTACTTC.